This T cell receptor (beta chain) derives from a study of blood T cell repertoires in COVID-19. Study-wide context: Whether acute or convalescent, the COVID-19 samples came from the United States, Italy and Spain. From T cells, B-cell-depleted T cells, or PBMCs came the material, which was cDNA or gDNA.

The germline V and J ends were trimmed by 0 bases and 2 bases, with 9 bases remaining between them. Germline V gene lookup returns CDR1 SGHRS and CDR2 YFSETQ. The CDR3 spans 15 residues. Authors' data handling: Reference gene primer amplification gave estimated nucleated cell counts. TCRdb's copy holds only in-frame clones and misses some; the assay was immunoSEQ multiplex PCR. V and J calls plus clone size are reproduced from that table; the DNA served to infer D and trimming. This sample yields about 160,000 clones, of which around 83% are seen a single time; 1.1% belongs to the top ten. This sequence joins TRBV5-1 and TRBJ1-3; D possibly corresponds to TRBD1 (6 bases). Sequenced input: peripheral blood. The sequence was obtained from a man aged 40-55 years with acute or convalescent COVID-19. The CDR3 sequence: CASSLEPGAGNTIYF. CDR3 nucleotides: TGCGCCAGCAGCTTGGAGCCAGGGGCTGGAAACACCATATATTTT.